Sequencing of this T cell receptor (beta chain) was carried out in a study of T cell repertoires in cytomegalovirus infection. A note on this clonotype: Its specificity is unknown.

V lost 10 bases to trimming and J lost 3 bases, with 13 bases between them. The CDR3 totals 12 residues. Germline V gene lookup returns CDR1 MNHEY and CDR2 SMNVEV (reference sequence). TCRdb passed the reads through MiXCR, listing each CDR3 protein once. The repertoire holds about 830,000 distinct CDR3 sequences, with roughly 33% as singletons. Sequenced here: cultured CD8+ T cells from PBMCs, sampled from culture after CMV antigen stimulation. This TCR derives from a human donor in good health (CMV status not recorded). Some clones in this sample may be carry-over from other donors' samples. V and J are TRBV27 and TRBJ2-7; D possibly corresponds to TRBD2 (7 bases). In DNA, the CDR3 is TGTGCCACCAGAGGGGGGGGCTACGAGCAGTACTTC. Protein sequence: CATRGGGYEQYF.